Shown below are 22 T cell receptor beta chains from a single sample sequenced in a study of identical twins. TCRdb analysed the 5' RACE reads with MiXCR anew, one entry per CDR3 protein. The data contain around 280,000 distinct CDR3 sequences, about 8.3% of them singletons. This sample was also put to use in a study of yellow fever vaccine responses in identical twins.

Material: memory (CD45RO+) T cells sorted from blood. The receptors stem from a young woman in good health.

The chain recombines TRBV19 with TRBJ2-5, with D possibly TRBD2 on 5 matching bases. This CDR3 spans 13 amino acids. Germline assignment: CDR1 LNHDA and CDR2 SQIVND (reference sequence). V gave up 9 bases and J gave up 8 bases, with 19 bases separating them. CDR3 bases: TGTGCCAGCACCTCAAAAGGGAGTCGAACCCAGTACTTC. It is translated as CASTSKGSRTQYF.

The J gene is TRBJ2-1, the V gene TRBV11-2; 7 positions agree with TRBD1. The germline V gene encodes CDR1 SGHAT and CDR2 FQNNGV. Trimming took 5 bases from V and 2 from J; bases not matched to a gene: 6. The CDR3 runs 15 residues. The CDR3 nucleotides read TGTGCCAGCAGCCACCGAGGACAGGCCTACAATGAGCAGTTCTTC. Its protein product is CASSHRGQAYNEQFF.

This clonotype was seen ten or more times. The rearrangement uses TRBV5-1 and TRBJ1-1; no clear D. The length of the CDR3 is 13 residues. V gave up 5 bases and J gave up 2 bases, with 10 bases separating them. CDR1 and CDR2 from the germline V gene are SGHRS and YFSETQ. CDR3 sequence reads: CASSAAGNTEAFF. The CDR3 bases are TGCGCCAGCAGTGCAGCAGGAAACACTGAAGCTTTCTTT.

This clonotype turned up a few times. V is TRBV7-3 and J is TRBJ2-7, with TRBD1 identical over 7 bases. This CDR3 contains 12 residues. Germline loops: CDR1 SGHTA, CDR2 FQGTGA. J was trimmed by 7 bases and V by 5 bases; bases with no gene match: 5. CDR3 nucleotide sequence: TGTGCCAGCAGCCAGACAGGGCGGGAGCAGTACTTC. Its protein product is CASSQTGREQYF.

The chain links TRBV15 to TRBJ2-7; no clear D gene. CDR3 length: 14 amino acids. Per the germline V gene, CDR1 is LNHNV and CDR2 is YYDKDF (reference sequence). V lost 0 bases and J lost 6, with 12 bases in between. The CDR3 sequence is CATSRDKYSREQYV. The CDR3 DNA follows: TGTGCCACCAGCAGAGATAAATACAGCCGCGAGCAGTACGTC.

This clonotype was seen a few times. The V and J genes are TRBV27 and TRBJ2-7, with D perhaps matching TRBD2 (6 bases). CDR3 length: 14 residues. V was clipped by 5 bases and J by 3 bases, with 14 bases between them. Germline assignment: CDR1 MNHEY and CDR2 SMNVEV (reference sequence). CDR3 DNA: TGTGCCAGCAGTCCTACACCGGGGGACTACGAGCAGTACGTC. This encodes CASSPTPGDYEQYV.

The rearrangement joins TRBV12-3 or TRBV12-4 to TRBJ1-1; D possibly corresponds to TRBD1 (5 bases). There are 15 residues in the CDR3. V shed 5 bases and J shed 3 bases, with 16 bases lying between them. The CDR3 nucleotides read TGTGCCAGCAGTAGCCGAGGGGAGGCCTACACTGAAGCTTTCTTT. Protein product: CASSSRGEAYTEAFF.

The gene calls are TRBV5-4 and TRBJ2-1; D might be TRBD2 (5 bases). CDR1 and CDR2 (germline): SGHNT, YYREEE (reference sequence). V was clipped by 2 bases and J by 10 bases, with 16 bases between them. This CDR3 comprises 14 residues. The CDR3 sequence: CASSLTRAGGEQFF. Written as DNA, the CDR3 is TGTGCCAGCAGCTTAACGAGGGCAGGTGGAGAGCAGTTCTTC. Complete variable domain (other parts from reference TRBV5-4 and TRBJ2-1): ETGVTQSPTHLIKTRGQQVTLRCSSQSGHNTVSWYQQALGQGPQFIFQYYREEENGRGNFPPRFSGLQFPNYSSELNVNALELDDSALYLCASSLTRAGGEQFFGPGTRLTVL.

This clonotype was counted a few times. This chain connects TRBV11-2 to TRBJ1-1; no clear D. CDR3 length equals 14 residues. Germline values: CDR1 SGHAT, CDR2 FQNNGV. V was trimmed by 1 base and J by 0 bases, leaving 6 bases between them. DNA for the CDR3: TGTGCCAGCAGCTTAGGGGCAGTGAACACTGAAGCTTTCTTT. It specifies CASSLGAVNTEAFF.

Only a few counts were recorded for this clonotype. V is TRBV6-5 and J is TRBJ2-7; D possibly corresponds to TRBD1 (7 bases). This CDR3 has 12 residues. Germline assignment: CDR1 MNHEY and CDR2 SVGAGI. The V end lost 7 bases, the J end lost 6 bases, and 13 bases lay between the germline ends. The CDR3 DNA sequence: TGTGCCAGCAAAAGACAGGGACTCGAGCAGTACTTC. This codes for CASKRQGLEQYF.

This clonotype was detected only a few times. One end of the junction fails to match germline, which may point to a read error. The chain uses TRBV7-9 and TRBJ1-3; the D is unclear. CDR1 is SEHNR, CDR2 FQNEAQ, per germline (reference sequence). The CDR3 is 12 amino acids. The CDR3 DNA reads as TGTGCCAGCAGCTCTTCCGAGAATCCTAAAGATTTT. Translation: CASSSSENPKDF.

This rearrangement joins TRBV7-8 to TRBJ2-3; TRBD2 is a possible D gene (6 bases). Trimming removed 6 bases at V and 6 bases at J, with 25 bases between. Germline V lookup: CDR1 SGHVS, CDR2 FQNEAQ. The CDR3 sequence is 17 residues long. CDR3 region: CASRTLSLFGGGDTQYF. The CDR3 DNA reads as TGTGCCAGCAGGACCCTTTCTCTGTTCGGGGGTGGGGATACGCAGTATTTT.

There are a few counts of this clonotype. The rearrangement joins TRBV27 to TRBJ2-3; either TRBD1 or TRBD2 may fit D (5 bases each). The CDR3 spans 19 residues. Trimming removed 3 bases at V and 6 bases at J, with 28 bases between. Germline V gene data show CDR1 as MNHEY and CDR2 as SMNVEV (reference sequence). For the CDR3, the DNA is TGTGCCAGCAGTTTGGGGGAAATGTCGGGTTTTACCTACGGGGATACGCAGTATTTT. Amino acids: CASSLGEMSGFTYGDTQYF.

This clonotype came up many times. The rearrangement uses TRBV2 and TRBJ1-1; 8 nucleotides match TRBD1. Trimming cost V 4 bases and J 4 bases; bases outside gene matches: 8. This CDR3 spans 15 amino acids. Germline CDR1 and CDR2: SNHLY and FYNNEI. The CDR3: CASSGLARGPTEAFF. The CDR3 nucleotides are TGTGCCAGCAGTGGTTTAGCCAGGGGGCCCACTGAAGCTTTCTTT. The full variable domain, its missing parts supplied by reference TRBV2 and TRBJ1-1, is EPEVTQTPSHQVTQMGQEVILRCVPISNHLYFYWYRQILGQKVEFLVSFYNNEISEKSEIFDDQFSVERPDGSNFTLKIRSTKLEDSAMYFCASSGLARGPTEAFFGQGTRLTVV.

This clonotype was seen repeatedly, ten times or more. The V call is TRBV6-4, the J call TRBJ2-3, with TRBD2 identical over 9 bases. Looked up from germline, CDR1 is MRHNA and CDR2 is SNTAGT. The length of the CDR3 is 16 residues. The junction had 6 bases not matched to a gene; V was cut back by 0 bases and J by 5 bases. DNA for the CDR3: TGTGCCAGCAGTGACTCGGCGGGGGGGCCACAAGATACGCAGTATTTT. Its protein product is CASSDSAGGPQDTQYF.

This clonotype was seen many times. This chain connects TRBV7-3 to TRBJ2-3; 10 bases align to TRBD2. V was pared by 3 bases and J by 4 bases, with 7 bases of the junction left unmatched. Looked up from germline, CDR1 is SGHTA and CDR2 is FQGTGA. There are 16 residues in the CDR3. CDR3: CASSFSSGSNSDTQYF. The CDR3 DNA reads as TGTGCCAGCAGCTTCTCTAGCGGGAGTAATTCAGATACGCAGTATTTT. The entire variable domain, with the rest obtained from reference TRBV7-3 and TRBJ2-3, is as follows: GAGVSQTPSNKVTEKGKYVELRCDPISGHTALYWYRQSLGQGPEFLIYFQGTGAADDSGLPNDRFFAVRPEGSVSTLKIQRTERGDSAVYLCASSFSSGSNSDTQYFGPGTRLTVL.

This clonotype was seen many times. The rearrangement joins TRBV20-1 to TRBJ2-1, with D maybe TRBD1 (6 bases). CDR3 size: 12 residues. V shed 6 bases and J shed 5 bases, with 11 bases lying between them. Germline CDR1 and CDR2: DFQATT and SNEGSKA (reference sequence). The CDR3 coding sequence is TGCAGTGCACCGGGACAAGACAATGAGCAGTTCTTC. This gives the protein CSAPGQDNEQFF.

This clonotype was detected only a few times. The V call is TRBV6-5, the J call TRBJ2-3, with TRBD2 identical over 15 bases. The CDR3 loop spans 18 amino acids. CDR1 MNHEY and CDR2 SVGAGI come from the germline V gene. Losses at the gene ends were 4 bases for V and 2 bases for J; bases not matched to a gene: 7. The DNA of the CDR3 is TGTGCCAGCAGTTCCCCCGGGACTAGCGGGGGGCACACAGATACGCAGTATTTT. It translates to CASSSPGTSGGHTDTQYF.

This clonotype has a count of ten or more. The rearrangement joins TRBV20-1 to TRBJ2-1; possibly TRBD1 or TRBD2 for D (5 bases each). V was shortened by 5 bases and J by 4 bases, with 12 bases between the two germline ends. Looked up from germline, CDR1 is DFQATT and CDR2 is SNEGSKA (reference sequence). This CDR3 is 13 amino acids long. The DNA of the CDR3 is TGCAGTGCTCCCGGGACGTTGTACAATGAGCAGTTCTTC. This codes for CSAPGTLYNEQFF.

The sample holds many counts of this clonotype. CDR3 amino acids: CASSQDRPYSNQPQHF. Here the CDR3 DNA reads TGTGCCAGCAGCCAAGATCGGCCCTATAGCAATCAGCCCCAGCATTTT. The chain combines TRBV3-1 with TRBJ1-5; the D is unclear. CDR3 length: 16 residues. The V end was cut by 0 bases, the J end by 0 bases, with 9 bases between. The germline V gene encodes CDR1 LGHDT and CDR2 YNNKEL (reference sequence).

This chain uses TRBV12-3 or TRBV12-4 with TRBJ1-2; D is uncertain. The CDR3 extends over 13 amino acids. V was trimmed by 9 bases and J by 4 bases, leaving 15 bases between them. Here the CDR3 reads CASSQLSFYGYTF. The CDR3 DNA follows: TGTGCCAGTAGCCAGCTCTCCTTCTATGGCTACACCTTC.

The chain is built from TRBV18 and TRBJ2-7; 11 positions match TRBD1. This CDR3 contains 15 residues. Germline V lookup: CDR1 KGHSH, CDR2 LQKENI. V was clipped by 5 bases and J by 0 bases; unmatched bases: 3. The CDR3 spells CASSTGTGGSYEQYF. Written as DNA, the CDR3 is TGTGCCAGCTCAACCGGGACAGGGGGCTCCTACGAGCAGTACTTC.